The 19 T cell receptor beta chains below come from one sample, sequenced in a study of T-cell reconstitution after alpha-beta-depleted transplantation in children (dated by TCRdb to about 2016). The library relied on PCR. TCRdb lists the instrument as Illumina HiSeq 2500. Molecular barcoding was employed in the preparation of TCR libraries, with unique molecular identifiers being used to normalize TCRbeta repertoire quantification. The public reads were quality trimmed at Q25 with fastp and then assembled into clones with MiXCR by TCRdb, keeping productive beta chains. Each record represents a unique CDR3 protein, reported with the most common genes and DNA among its rows. This sample lists approximately 490,000 distinct CDR3 sequences; 10% were detected once. The biggest ten clones account for around 2% of the sample. What this sample's treatment or condition label stands for: allogeneic hematopoietic cell transplantation with graft depleted of TCRalphabeta T cells and CD19 B cells.

The source material was PBMCs, sampled before TCRalphabeta/CD19-depleted stem cell transplant. The receptors here all came from a child aged 2 to 9 with inherited bone marrow failure, due to receive a stem cell transplant.

Worth noting for this clonotype: A read error is possible here, since a much larger clone lies one base away. The chain uses TRBV9 and TRBJ2-2; TRBD2 matches at 10 bases. The CDR3 length is 17 residues. Trimming took 3 bases from V and 5 from J; bases not matched to a gene: 10. Germline V gene sequence: CDR1 SGDLS, CDR2 YYNGEE. CDR3 residues: CASSGGASGSETGELFF. The CDR3 nucleotides read TGTGCCAGCAGCGGAGGGGCTAGCGGGAGTGAAACCGGGGAGCTGTTTTTT.

This clonotype was seen at least ten times. The V gene is TRBV4-2, the J gene TRBJ2-7; TRBD1 matches 7 bases. CDR1 LGHNA and CDR2 YNFKEQ come from the germline V gene. The CDR3 has 15 amino acids. V was clipped by 0 bases and J by 2 bases; unmatched bases: 4. The CDR3 sequence: CASSQEGDSAYEQYF. For the CDR3, the DNA is TGTGCCAGCAGCCAAGAAGGGGACAGCGCCTACGAGCAGTACTTC.

This clonotype has a count of ten or more. V is TRBV7-2 and J is TRBJ2-7, with TRBD2 as a possible D gene (5 bases). There are 14 residues in the CDR3. The germline gives CDR1 SGHTA, CDR2 FQGNSA. V dropped 5 bases and J dropped 2 bases, with 13 bases sitting between them. CDR3 sequence reads: CASSPRGSAYEQYF. Written as DNA, the CDR3 is TGTGCCAGCAGCCCACGTGGTAGCGCCTACGAGCAGTACTTC.

In its sample, this clonotype was seen many times. The chain has TRBV9 and TRBJ2-7; 8 bases line up with TRBD2. Trimming cost V 4 bases and J 4 bases; bases outside gene matches: 10. Germline assignment: CDR1 SGDLS and CDR2 YYNGEE. This CDR3 spans 15 amino acids. The CDR3 DNA reads TGTGCCAGCAGCATGTATAGCGGGGCAAATTACGAGCAGTACTTC. Translation gives CASSMYSGANYEQYF.

J is TRBJ1-1 and V is TRBV18, with unresolved D. CDR1 KGHSH and CDR2 LQKENI come from the germline V gene. CDR3 length: 17 amino acids. Trimming stripped 5 bases from V and 0 bases from J, with 19 bases between. This CDR3 reads CASSFHGRVGVNTEAFF. The CDR3 DNA reads TGTGCCAGCTCATTTCACGGAAGAGTGGGAGTGAACACTGAAGCTTTCTTT.

This clonotype was counted ten times or more. The V gene is TRBV27, the J gene TRBJ2-1; TRBD2 aligns across 9 bases. V lost 2 bases, J lost 0 bases, and 5 bases stayed unmatched. Per germline, CDR1 MNHEY and CDR2 SMNVEV (reference sequence). The CDR3 loop spans 17 amino acids. DNA of the CDR3: TGTGCCAGCAGTTTACCGAAACTAGCGGGCTCCTACAATGAGCAGTTCTTC. It is translated as CASSLPKLAGSYNEQFF.

This clonotype was seen at least ten times. This rearrangement joins TRBV6-5 to TRBJ2-5, with D possibly being TRBD1 (6 bases). Trimming removed 4 bases at V and 1 base at J, with 13 bases between. Per the germline V gene, CDR1 is MNHEY and CDR2 is SVGAGI. The CDR3 is 15 residues long. DNA of the CDR3: TGTGCCAGCAGTTCGCCACGACAGGCCCAAGAGACCCAGTACTTC. Translating it yields CASSSPRQAQETQYF.

This clonotype occurred a few times. The rearrangement joins TRBV6-1 to TRBJ2-7; 10 nucleotides agree with TRBD2. The CDR3 covers 15 residues. Germline loops: CDR1 MNHNS, CDR2 SASEGT. V shed 6 bases and J 6 bases; nucleotides not matched to a gene: 11. CDR3 sequence: CASSHQREGPVEQYF. The CDR3 region has the DNA TGTGCCAGCAGCCATCAGCGGGAGGGCCCGGTCGAGCAGTACTTC.

This clonotype was counted many times. This chain connects TRBV7-8 to TRBJ2-7; D is ambiguous. The V and J ends lost 1 base and 0 bases respectively, with 10 bases between them. The CDR3 loop spans 15 amino acids. Germline loops: CDR1 SGHVS, CDR2 FQNEAQ. Here the CDR3 reads CASSLGSLSSYEQYF. DNA for the CDR3: TGTGCCAGCAGCTTAGGCTCACTGAGCTCCTACGAGCAGTACTTC.

This clonotype appeared many times. The CDR3 coding sequence is TGTGCCAGCAGCTTAGATTATCCCCTGAACACTGAAGCTTTCTTT. It yields the protein CASSLDYPLNTEAFF. V gene TRBV11-2 combines with J gene TRBJ1-1; no clear D gene. In germline, CDR1 is SGHAT, CDR2 FQNNGV. The CDR3 runs 15 residues. V was clipped by 0 bases and J by 0 bases, with 8 bases between them.

This clonotype was seen repeatedly, ten times or more. V and J are TRBV7-8 and TRBJ2-5; TRBD1 might be the D (5 bases). Germline CDR1 SGHVS, CDR2 FQNEAQ. The ends were cut back, 1 base at V and 8 bases at J, with 17 bases in the middle. The CDR3 length is 15 residues. CDR3 protein: CASSLDRAGMHTQYF. The CDR3 DNA follows: TGTGCCAGCAGCTTAGACCGAGCAGGGATGCATACCCAGTACTTC.

In this sample, this clonotype turned up once. This may stem from a read error, because a much larger clone lies one nucleotide away. DNA for the CDR3: TGTGCCAGCAGCGCGTCCGGGACAGTCTCTGGAAACACCACATATTTT. Protein sequence: CASSASGTVSGNTTYF. The chain has TRBV5-4 and TRBJ1-3; the match to TRBD1 covers 7 bases. Germline V gene data show CDR1 as SGHNT and CDR2 as YYREEE (reference sequence). This CDR3 has 16 residues.

This clonotype came up many times. J is TRBJ2-2 and V is TRBV27, with 14 bases aligning to TRBD2. This CDR3 has 17 amino acids. In germline, CDR1 is MNHEY, CDR2 SMNVEV (reference sequence). Germline trimming cut 5 bases from V and 3 bases from J; bases unmatched to any gene: 5. This chain's CDR3 is CASSLTSGRADTGELFF. The CDR3 region has the DNA TGTGCCAGCAGTCTGACTAGCGGGAGGGCCGACACCGGGGAGCTGTTTTTT.

A few counts support this clonotype. The rearrangement joins TRBV6-2 or TRBV6-3 to TRBJ2-7, with D perhaps TRBD2 (6 bases). V dropped 2 bases and J dropped 0 bases, with 11 bases sitting between them. CDR1 and CDR2 (germline): MNHEY, SVGEGT. The CDR3 is made up of 15 amino acids. Here the CDR3 reads CASSYVERVSYEQYF. The CDR3 DNA reads as TGTGCCAGCAGTTACGTCGAGCGGGTCTCCTACGAGCAGTACTTC.

This clonotype was counted between two and nine times. This rearrangement joins TRBV27 to TRBJ2-7, with a weak D call TRBD2 (6 bases). The CDR3 runs to 16 residues. CDR1 and CDR2 from the germline V gene are MNHEY and SMNVEV (reference sequence). The V gene lost 2 bases and the J gene lost 3 bases, with 17 bases spanning the gap. The CDR3 DNA reads as TGTGCCAGCAGTTTAGCGGCCGGGACTGGTCGCTACGAGCAGTACTTC. This sequence encodes CASSLAAGTGRYEQYF.

This clonotype was recorded at least ten times. V and J are TRBV7-9 and TRBJ2-5, with TRBD1 identical over 8 bases. Germline CDR1 reads SEHNR; CDR2 reads FQNEAQ (reference sequence). Trimming removed 2 bases from V and 1 base from J; junction bases left unmatched: 3. CDR3 length equals 15 residues. The CDR3: CASSLTQGVQETQYF. The CDR3 DNA sequence: TGTGCCAGCAGCTTAACACAGGGGGTCCAAGAGACCCAGTACTTC.

This clonotype showed up many times. The CDR3 is CSVRGVSGANVLTF. In DNA, the CDR3 is TGCAGCGTCCGAGGTGTCTCTGGGGCCAACGTCCTGACTTTC. The rearrangement joins TRBV29-1 to TRBJ2-6; D remains ambiguous. The CDR3 is 14 amino acids. Germline V gene data show CDR1 as SQVTM and CDR2 as ANQGSEA. V was clipped by 6 bases and J by 0 bases, with 9 bases between them.

The table lists this clonotype with many counts. The chain employs TRBV29-1 and TRBJ1-5; D is ambiguous. The V end lost 6 bases, the J end lost 1 base, and 10 bases lay between the germline ends. The V gene's germline CDR1 is SQVTM and CDR2 ANQGSEA. The CDR3 runs 13 residues. The CDR3 nucleotides read TGCAGCGTGCAAGGACGGAGCAATCAGCCCCAGCATTTT. This codes for CSVQGRSNQPQHF.

This clonotype showed up many times. The chain is built from TRBV29-1 and TRBJ2-1; a weak D match, TRBD1 (5 bases). The CDR3 extends over 14 amino acids. Trimming cost V 6 bases and J 6 bases, with 18 bases left between them. CDR1 SQVTM and CDR2 ANQGSEA come from the germline V gene. CDR3 DNA sequence: TGCAGCGTGGAGCGTCCCCTGGGGCTCAATGAGCAGTTCTTC. Its translation is CSVERPLGLNEQFF.